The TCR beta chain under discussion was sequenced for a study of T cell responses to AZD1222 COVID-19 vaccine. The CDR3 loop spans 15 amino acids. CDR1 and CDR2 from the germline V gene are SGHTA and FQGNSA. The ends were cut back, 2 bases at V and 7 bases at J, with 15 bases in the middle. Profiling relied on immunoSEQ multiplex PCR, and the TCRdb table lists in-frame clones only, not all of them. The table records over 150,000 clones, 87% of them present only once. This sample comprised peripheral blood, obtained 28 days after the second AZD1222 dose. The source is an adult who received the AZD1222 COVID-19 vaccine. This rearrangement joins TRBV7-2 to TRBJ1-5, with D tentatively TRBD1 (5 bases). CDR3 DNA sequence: TGTGCCAGCAGCTTATACGGGGGAGTTGGGCAGCCCCAGCATTTT. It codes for CASSLYGGVGQPQHF.